This T cell receptor beta chain emerged from a study of T cell changes during pregnancy in multiple sclerosis. Using immunoSEQ multiplex PCR, the repertoire was profiled, and TCRdb retains in-frame clones only, with some absent. Of fewer than 80,000 clones in the sample, more than 80% are singletons; the top ten hold 0.9%. This CDR3 region has 16 residues. The germline gives CDR1 SGHNT, CDR2 YYREEE (reference sequence). V lost 0 bases and J 2 bases, leaving 13 bases between the germline ends. The chain links TRBV5-4 to TRBJ2-3; a possible D gene is TRBD2 (6 bases). The receptor's source is a female donor in good health, enrolled as a control in a pregnancy study. The sequences come from peripheral blood, collected in the first trimester of pregnancy. CDR3 nucleotide sequence: TGTGCCAGCAGCTTGGACGGGAGTGAGGACACAGATACGCAGTATTTT. Translated, it gives CASSLDGSEDTDTQYF.